The table lists the clone carrying this TCR beta chain with a few counts. Its antigen is not known. The data are from a study of T-cell reconstitution after alpha-beta-depleted transplantation in children. Study outcomes and limitations: T-cell counts and diversity at one year following transplant were attributed mainly to newly produced T cells. Certain patients had high TCRbeta diversity at day 60, and it came from recipient T cells and thymic progenitors that survived. Expanded graft clones, several hundred of them, were reportedly the source of alpha-beta T cells about two months after transplant.

Researchers prepared the TCRbeta library using unique molecular identifiers, the study reports. TCRdb re-analysed the PCR reads in MiXCR, keeping a single row per CDR3 protein. The data show about 640,000 distinct CDR3 sequences, with 10% to 15% seen just once and over 2% held by the top ten. Germline CDR1 is DFQATT and CDR2 is SNEGSKA (reference sequence). With 5 bases clipped from V and 2 bases from J, the junction kept 14 bases outside the gene matches. There are 18 residues in the CDR3. This material consisted of PBMCs, mostly from graft donor cells, taken 360 days after TCRalphabeta/CD19-depleted stem cell transplant. J is TRBJ2-3 and V is TRBV20-1, with 12 bases lining up with TRBD2. The clonotype was recovered from a male patient between 5 and 17 years old who had a stem cell transplant for acute myeloid leukemia, so the T cells may come from the graft donor. The CDR3 region has the DNA TGCAGTGCTTCCCTAGCGGGAGGGGCCGGGGGATACACAGATACGCAGTATTTT. Protein: CSASLAGGAGGYTDTQYF.